This T cell receptor (beta chain) is drawn from a study of Graves' ophthalmopathy and Graves' hyperthyroidism. Each diagnosis was determined on the basis of clinical symptoms, serum thyroxine, TRAb, thyroid ultrasound and orbital computed tomography. This clonotype was observed at least ten times. Its specificity is unknown. Trimming at V came to 6 bases and at J to 0 bases, leaving 19 bases not matched to a gene. Looked up from germline, CDR1 is MNHEY and CDR2 is SVGEGT. The CDR3 contains 19 residues. Study results and caveats: This model predicted ophthalmopathy progression (sensitivity around 71%, specificity about 72%). Blood also harbored most expanded thyroid clonotypes above 0.001 frequency.

The TCR beta CDR3 regions underwent amplification from RNA transcripts. The first round was an RT-PCR with HTBI primers, and the second round was a multiplex PCR. MiXCR, run by TCRdb on the multiplex PCR reads, gives a single entry per CDR3 protein. The sample has under 250,000 distinct CDR3 sequences; 29% are singletons. This clonotype was obtained from a man aged 50-59 years with Graves' ophthalmopathy. The rearrangement uses TRBV6-2 or TRBV6-3 and TRBJ2-7; 8 bases agree with TRBD2. The sample comprised peripheral blood. The CDR3: CASSLRRGTSLGSSYEQYF. Here the CDR3 DNA reads TGTGCCAGCAGCCTCCGACGCGGGACTAGTTTGGGGAGCTCCTACGAGCAGTACTTC.